Listed below are T cell receptor beta chains from one sample, sequenced in a study of tumor-infiltrating lymphocytes in primary liver carcinoma. Each CDR3 protein gets one entry after TCRdb re-called the multiplex PCR reads with MiXCR. Of 110,000 or so distinct CDR3 sequences listed, around 80% are singletons. The sequenced sample was liver tumor tissue from sampling region 3. These receptors were taken from a man aged 40-55 years with primary liver carcinoma and hepatitis B virus infection. CDR3s include the opening cysteine and the closing phenylalanine or tryptophan. A D gene is named only where the DNA matches it firmly. The listing skips clone size in some rows; elsewhere it reads once, few, many or a size class.

j_call	clone_size	d_call	v_call	cdr3_aa	cdr3_nt
TRBJ2-3	-	-	TRBV6-2/TRBV6-3	CASSPRRTATELTQYF	TGTGCCAGCAGCCCTCGACGCACGGCGACAGAGCTTACGCAGTATTTT
TRBJ2-7	many	TRBD1	TRBV5-6	CASSSRTGPYEQCF	TGTGCCAGCAGCTCGCGGACAGGGCCCTACGAGCAGTGCTTC
TRBJ2-2	once	-	TRBV29-1	CSVVPTDTGELFF	TGTAGCGTTGTCCCGACAGACACCGGGGAGCTGTTTTTT
TRBJ2-3	-	-	TRBV11-3	CTNSPGGGSTDTQYF	TGTACCAACAGCCCTGGGGGAGGTAGCACAGATACGCAGTATTTT
TRBJ1-6	few	-	TRBV27	CASKERDNSPLHF	TGTGCCAGCAAGGAGAGGGATAATTCACCCCTCCACTTT
TRBJ2-6	-	-	TRBV6-1	CASSEQGMAGTNVLTF	TGTGCCAGCAGTGAACAGGGTATGGCAGGGACCAACGTCCTGACTTTC
TRBJ2-5	once	-	TRBV12-3/TRBV12-4	CSISPGVVQETQYF	TGTTCCATCAGCCCAGGGGTGGTTCAAGAGACCCAGTACTTC
TRBJ2-1	-	TRBD1	TRBV6-1	CASREQQGAYNEQFF	TGTGCCAGCAGAGAACAACAGGGGGCCTATAATGAGCAGTTCTTC
TRBJ2-2	many	-	TRBV24-1	CATSDFGRGRTGELFF	TGTGCCACCAGTGATTTCGGCAGGGGAAGGACCGGGGAGCTGTTTTTT
TRBJ2-5	-	-	TRBV11-2	CDSSPRSASGVTQYF	TGTGACAGCAGCCCGCGGTCAGCCTCAGGGGTGACCCAGTACTTC
TRBJ2-1	-	-	TRBV29-1	CSDLVSSGHEQFF	TGCAGCGATCTGGTATCGTCTGGGCATGAGCAGTTCTTC
TRBJ2-7	-	-	TRBV29-1	CSVAGGSTNGNLYEQYF	-
TRBJ2-3	-	-	TRBV5-1	CASSLWGFPDMLYF	TGCGCCAGCAGCTTGTGGGGGTTCCCAGATATGCTGTATTTT
TRBJ2-7	-	-	TRBV4-1	CASSLKDKSYEQNF	TGCGCCAGCAGTCTAAAAGACAAGTCCTACGAGCAGAACTTC
TRBJ1-1	-	TRBD1	TRBV6-1	CASPTTGGTEAFF	TGTGCCAGCCCGACGACAGGGGGCACTGAAGCTTTCTTT
TRBJ2-5	-	-	TRBV5-5	CTSSLGKETQYF	TGTACCAGCAGCTTGGGTAAAGAGACCCAGTATTTC
TRBJ1-6	medium-sized	TRBD1	TRBV6-6	CASSLGTGRNSPLHF	TGTGCCAGCAGCCTGGGGACAGGGAGGAATTCACCCCTCCACTTT
TRBJ1-6	once	-	TRBV11-1	CAWSRTLVSLLHF	TGTGCCTGGAGCCGGACACTGGTTTCACTCCTCCACTTT
TRBJ2-1	-	-	TRBV10-3	CVITDGYNEQFF	TGTGTCATAACAGACGGTTACAATGAGCAGTTCTTC
TRBJ1-2	-	-	TRBV29-1	CNSPIGENGYTF	TGCAACTCCCCTATTGGGGAAAATGGCTACACCTTC
TRBJ2-4	-	-	TRBV11-2	CVSTTSAVTKNIQYF	TGTGTCAGCACCACTTCGGCGGTAACCAAAAACATACAGTACTTC
TRBJ2-5	-	-	TRBV11-1	CARTLTRLTGETQYF	TGTGCCAGAACCCTCACGCGACTAACGGGAGAGACCCAGTACTTC
TRBJ1-2	-	TRBD1	TRBV28	CASSRQGVEGYAF	TGTGCCAGCAGCCGACAGGGGGTAGAGGGTTACGCCTTC
TRBJ2-1	-	TRBD2	TRBV29-1	CSVWDYANNEQFF	TGCAGCGTTTGGGACTATGCAAATAATGAGCAGTTCTTC
TRBJ2-3	-	-	TRBV11-2	CASSHPGRADTQYF	TGTGCCAGCAGCCACCCGGGCAGGGCAGATACGCAATATTTT
TRBJ2-5	medium-sized	-	TRBV12-3/TRBV12-4	CASSLGTTSRTQYF	TGTGCCAGCAGTTTAGGAACCACCTCTCGGACCCAGTACTTC
TRBJ2-3	-	-	TRBV4-2	CASSQEARPRSGTQCF	TGTGCCAGCAGCCAAGAAGCAAGGCCTAGGTCAGGTACGCAGTGTTTT
TRBJ1-1	-	-	TRBV7-9	CASSLAGGNTEDLF	TGTGCCAGCAGCTTAGCGGGGGGAAACACTGAAGATCTCTTT
TRBJ2-1	-	TRBD2	TRBV29-1	CSVGETSGRGDEQFF	TGCAGCGTGGGCGAGACTAGCGGGAGAGGCGATGAGCAGTTCTTC
TRBJ2-4	many	-	TRBV29-1	CSGLGGQKNIQYF	TGCAGCGGATTAGGTGGGCAGAAAAACATTCAGTACTTC
TRBJ2-1	many	-	TRBV5-1	CASSPQGSGVNEQFF	TGCGCCAGCAGCCCCCAGGGTTCGGGGGTCAATGAGCAGTTCTTC
TRBJ1-1	many	-	TRBV6-6	CASSYAENTEAFF	TGTGCCAGCAGTTACGCAGAGAACACTGAAGCTTTCTTT
TRBJ2-5	-	-	TRBV11-3	CASSSDSHETQYF	TGTGCCAGTAGCTCAGATAGCCACGAGACCCAGTACTTC
TRBJ2-5	-	-	TRBV6-1	CASSMDLGETQYF	TGTGCCAGTAGCATGGACTTAGGAGAGACCCAGTACTTC
TRBJ2-1	-	TRBD1	TRBV14	CASSQHPGQVDNKQFF	TGTGCCAGCAGCCAACATCCGGGACAGGTGGACAATAAGCAGTTCTTC
TRBJ2-3	-	-	TRBV5-5	CASSFGDTRYF	TGTGCCAGCAGCTTTGGAGATACACGGTATTTT
TRBJ1-1	-	TRBD1	TRBV19	CASNTTGGNTEAFF	TGTGCCAGTAATACGACAGGGGGAAACACTGAAGCTTTCTTT
TRBJ2-7	-	-	TRBV12-3/TRBV12-4	CASSLADLDEQYF	TGTGCCAGCAGTTTAGCGGATCTTGACGAGCAGTACTTC
TRBJ2-2	many	TRBD1	TRBV30	CAWMWTGGELFF	TGTGCCTGGATGTGGACAGGGGGGGAGCTGTTTTTT
TRBJ2-5	-	TRBD2	TRBV11-2	CACSLGASGQETQYF	TGCGCCTGTAGCTTAGGGGCTAGCGGTCAAGAGACCCAGTACTTC
TRBJ2-1	-	-	TRBV5-6	CAGSLDCYNEQFF	TGTGCCGGCAGCTTGGACTGCTACAATGAGCAGTTCTTC
TRBJ2-3	-	-	TRBV28	CASRSILGRSSTDTQYF	TGTGCCAGCAGATCCATCCTCGGGCGGTCTAGCACAGATACGCAGTATTTT
TRBJ1-2	-	-	TRBV7-9	CISNLGGASGYTF	TGTATCAGCAACTTGGGGGGCGCGAGTGGCTACACCTTC
TRBJ1-2	-	-	TRBV29-1	CTVGHYGYTF	TGCACCGTTGGTCATTATGGTTACACCTTC
TRBJ2-7	few	TRBD2	TRBV5-1	CASSVGTRGSPEQYF	TGCGCCAGCAGCGTGGGGACTAGGGGGAGCCCTGAGCAGTACTTC
TRBJ1-5	-	-	TRBV6-1	CTTISVLGGTQHF	TGTACCACCATTAGCGTCCTTGGCGGGACCCAGCATTTT
TRBJ1-5	-	-	TRBV6-1	CASSGDGLLGPQHF	TGTGCCAGCAGTGGAGATGGGCTCCTGGGACCCCAGCATTTT
TRBJ2-1	-	-	TRBV4-3	CASSHFPPPVDNEQFF	TGCGCCAGCAGCCATTTCCCTCCCCCGGTGGACAATGAGCAGTTCTTC
TRBJ2-1	many	-	TRBV24-1	CATSDSVNLFF	TGTGCCACCAGTGACTCCGTAAATTTGTTCTTC
TRBJ1-5	-	-	TRBV12-3/TRBV12-4	CASSMRGGGPQHF	TGTGCCAGCAGCATGAGGGGTGGAGGGCCCCAGCATTTT
TRBJ2-5	-	-	TRBV6-6	CTSSYPGTEENQYF	TGTACCAGCAGTTATCCAGGGACGGAGGAGAACCAGTACTTC
TRBJ2-1	-	TRBD2	TRBV20-1	CSARDLLAGEEQFF	TGCAGTGCTAGAGATTTACTAGCGGGAGAAGAGCAGTTCTTC
TRBJ1-4	-	-	TRBV5-1	CASSRVRATNEKLFF	TGCGCCAGCAGTCGCGTCAGAGCGACTAATGAAAAACTGTTTTTT
TRBJ2-4	-	-	TRBV10-3	CVIQEAGGLKNIQYF	TGTGTCATCCAGGAGGCCGGGGGCCTCAAAAACATTCAGTACTTC
TRBJ2-6	-	-	TRBV4-3	CASSHERGHSGANVLTF	TGCGCCAGCAGCCATGAGAGAGGGCACTCTGGGGCCAACGTCCTGACTTTC
TRBJ2-5	many	TRBD1	TRBV5-4	CASSLVGGGETQYF	TGTGCCAGCAGCTTGGTAGGGGGCGGTGAGACCCAGTACTTC
TRBJ2-6	many	-	TRBV11-2	CASSLPSGANVLTF	TGTGCCAGCAGCTTACCCTCTGGGGCCAACGTCCTGACTTTC
TRBJ1-2	-	-	TRBV6-2/TRBV6-3	CASSYNGNYGHTF	TGTGCCAGTAGTTACAACGGGAACTATGGCCACACCTTC
TRBJ2-3	-	TRBD2	TRBV11-2	CASSLDPGETSLDTQYF	TGTGCCAGCAGCTTAGATCCGGGGGAGACTAGCTTAGATACGCAATATTTT
TRBJ2-3	-	TRBD2	TRBV11-2	CASSLQAGVSTDTRYF	TGTGCTAGCAGTTTACAAGCGGGAGTCAGCACAGATACGCGGTATTTT